The 7 T cell receptor beta chains reported below all come from one sample, sequenced in a study of blood T cell repertoires in COVID-19 (dated by TCRdb to the early 2020s). The library was produced with the immunoSEQ multiplex PCR assay. TCRdb obtained this table from immuneACCESS and retained in-frame rearrangements with V and J assigned. These tables miss some clones; where compared with another copy, unresolved V genes account for less than half of the shortfall, and the remainder is unexplained. For this sample there are about 410,000 clones; about nine tenths appear just once. The ten biggest clones cover 1.4% to 1.5% of the sample. Material: peripheral blood. Every receptor here comes from a woman aged 25-40 years with active or convalescent COVID-19.

This chain connects TRBV11-2 to TRBJ1-1, with 7 bases fitting TRBD1. This CDR3 has 13 amino acids. Trimming removed 5 bases from V and 10 bases from J; junction bases left unmatched: 10. Germline CDR1 is SGHAT and CDR2 is FQNNGV. CDR3 loop: CASSTRQGQVAFF. DNA of the CDR3: TGTGCCAGCAGCACAAGACAGGGCCAGGTAGCTTTCTTT.

The chain carries TRBV5-5 and TRBJ2-7; 8 nucleotides match TRBD1. The V and J ends lost 1 base and 3 bases, in that order; junction bases with no gene match: 6. Germline CDR1 reads SGHKS; CDR2 reads YYEKEE (reference sequence). This CDR3 has 15 residues. The CDR3 protein is CASSLNSGQGYEQYF. CDR3 sequence (DNA): TGTGCCAGCAGCTTGAATAGCGGACAGGGCTACGAGCAGTACTTC.

The chain carries TRBV4-1 and TRBJ2-7; 7 bases map to TRBD1. This CDR3 comprises 16 residues. Per the germline V gene, CDR1 is MGHRA and CDR2 is YSYEKL. V was clipped by 1 base and J by 0 bases; unmatched bases: 6. CDR3 nucleotides: TGCGCCAGCAGCCAAGGACAGGGCCTGAGCTCCTACGAGCAGTACTTC. Its protein is CASSQGQGLSSYEQYF.

V usage is TRBV11-2 and J usage is TRBJ2-2; TRBD2 agrees at 10 bases. Germline CDR1 and CDR2: SGHAT and FQNNGV. The CDR3 consists of 17 residues. Losses at the gene ends were 5 bases for V and 7 bases for J; bases not matched to a gene: 13. Here the CDR3 reads CASSKPGLAPGGGELFF. CDR3 DNA sequence: TGTGCCAGCAGCAAACCGGGACTAGCGCCCGGGGGCGGGGAGCTGTTTTTT.

J is TRBJ2-1 and V is TRBV2; TRBD2 agrees at 7 bases. From germline, CDR1 is SNHLY and CDR2 FYNNEI. The CDR3 runs 11 residues. The J segment lost 9 bases and the V segment lost 4 bases, leaving 0 bases of the junction unmatched. The CDR3 DNA is TGTGCCAGCAGTGGGGGGGGTGAGCAGTTCTTC. Its translation: CASSGGGEQFF.

This chain connects TRBV5-5 to TRBJ1-1; 10 bases align to TRBD1. V lost 1 base to trimming and J lost 4 bases; unmatched junction nucleotides: 4. Germline CDR1 and CDR2: SGHKS and YYEKEE (reference sequence). The CDR3 covers 15 residues. DNA of the CDR3: TGTGCCAGCAGCTTGTCGGGACAGGGGAGCACTGAAGCTTTCTTT. Translation: CASSLSGQGSTEAFF.

This rearrangement joins TRBV3-1 (or the pseudogene TRBV3-2) to TRBJ2-7; possible D gene TRBD2, 7 bases. V shed 6 bases and J shed 2 bases, with 26 bases lying between them. Germline CDR1 LGHDT, CDR2 YNNKEL (reference sequence). The CDR3 covers 18 residues. As DNA, the CDR3 is TGTGCCAGCAGTCTACCTCCGGGACCCCGGGGGGCCGCCTACGAGCAGTACTTC. As protein: CASSLPPGPRGAAYEQYF.